This TCR beta chain stems from a study of cytomegalovirus exposure and HLA in healthy donors. The study, taken as a whole, reports: Cytomegalovirus-associated status was assigned to 150 or so TCR beta chains. Productive rates of about 90% or about 30% were seen for most TCR beta V segments in an earlier analysis.

The PCR used 60 Vbeta and 13 Jbeta primers. TCRdb's table, derived via immunoSEQ multiplex PCR, lists solely in-frame clones and lacks some. In the table there are around 130,000 clones, approximately 80% of which are singletons. The germline V gene has CDR1 MNHEY and CDR2 SMNVEV (reference sequence). This CDR3 region has 15 residues. Trimming cost V 10 bases and J 0 bases, with 19 bases left between them. This clone was counted only a few times. The antigen is undetermined. Sequenced sample: PBMCs. This TCR derives from a man between 18 and 35 years old in good health and CMV-seropositive. This chain joins TRBV27 and TRBJ2-7, with a possible D match to TRBD2 (5 bases). CDR3 sequence (DNA): TGTGCCAACTTAGAATCCGGGGTGAGCTCCTACGAGCAGTACTTC. Amino acids: CANLESGVSSYEQYF.